This TCR beta chain is drawn from a study of blood T cells in healthy people across ages. Regarding the study as a whole: Roughly linearly, TCR beta diversity per million T cells fell as age increased.

This clonotype has only a few counts. What it binds is not known. After removal of 4 bases from V and 3 bases from J, the junction contained 6 bases not matched to a gene. Germline V gives CDR1 MDHEN, CDR2 SYDVKM. The CDR3 is made up of 16 amino acids. Next came a second PCR, run for about 7 to 11 cycles, which used a sample-barcoded 5' primer along with a J-beta primer mix. One entry per CDR3 protein, called by TCRdb with MiXCR from the 5' RACE reads. The sample contains 270,000 or so distinct CDR3 sequences, 25% to 30% of which appear only once. The sequenced material came from blood. The chain has TRBV28 and TRBJ2-6; 7 bases align to TRBD2. This sequence originates from a woman aged 70-85 years in good health. CDR3 DNA: TGTGCCAGCAGTTCCACGGGGGGAGGTGGGGCCAACGTCCTGACTTTC. This translates into CASSSTGGGGANVLTF.